Detailed here is one T cell receptor beta chain. Its antigen has not been determined. It has no much larger one-base neighbor in the sample; base qualities were not kept. The data were obtained in a study of cytomegalovirus exposure and HLA in healthy donors (dated by TCRdb to about 2017). Broadly, across the study: A later analysis indicated that the 95 to 150 validation repertoires were generated on the platform also employed for the 700 or so repertoires of the first cohort. The aim of the study was to test whether cataloging public T cell receptors could identify signatures of past pathogen exposure. Along with the roughly 610-subject first cohort, a separate validation cohort of over a hundred different subjects was used. The study combined high-throughput TCR immunosequencing, statistical association of individual TCRs with disease status, and machine learning to predict cytomegalovirus infection status. The paper's findings and limits, for the study overall: Subsequent analysis determined that TCRs grouped into clusters in the first cohort also showed a tendency toward co-occurrence across the approximately 110 validation repertoires, and approximately 94% of cluster scores exceeded 0. In both the original and validation cohorts, the classifier was reported to diagnose cytomegalovirus status with high specificity and sensitivity. The authors suggested that the approach could potentially be generalized to other disease states and immunological phenotypes. The validation cohort had no HLA typing available for a later analysis, so co-occurrence within that cohort was assessed over all 130 or so repertoires. The study listed 164 TCR beta chains as associated with cytomegalovirus. Most TCR sequences were observed very rarely across donors, whereas some public TCRs were present in many individuals. A few of the identified cytomegalovirus-associated TCR beta chains were confirmed in vitro to be specific for cytomegalovirus antigens.

The germline V gene sets CDR1 to MDHEN and CDR2 to SYDVKM. The cysteine opens and the phenylalanine closes a CDR3 of 16 amino acids. Here the CDR3 DNA is all that survives: 48 bases in frame from base 1. Germline trimming amounts to 3 bases on V and 3 bases on J, with 8 as the count of junction bases outside the gene matches. The receptor library was made with the immunoSEQ multiplex PCR assay. Per the source publication's procedure: To diagnose cytomegalovirus status from the catalog of TCR beta chain sequences, a statistical classification framework was built. Held by TCRdb, this immuneACCESS table contains in-frame sequences only and omits some clones. Under half of the omission traces to an unresolved V gene where checked; the cause of the rest is unknown. Clone size and the V and J calls come from that table; the DNA yielded D and trimming. For this sample there are tens of thousands of clones; 85% to 95% appear just once. About 1.1% of the sample goes to the ten largest clones.

The donors belonged to the validation cohort of about 120 subjects, which was separate from the approximately 660-subject first cohort. This clonotype was sampled from a woman younger than 45 in good health and CMV-seropositive. Source material: PBMCs. The chain is encoded by TRBV28 joined to TRBJ2-7, and 10 junctional nucleotides match TRBD1. The CDR3: CASSFEFRTGGYEQYF. The sequenced DNA: TGTGCCAGCAGTTTTGAGTTCAGGACAGGGGGCTACGAGCAGTACTTC. Reference TRBV28 and TRBJ2-7 genes cover what lies past the CDR3, so the full variable domain is DVKVTQSSRYLVKRTGEKVFLECVQDMDHENMFWYRQDPGLGLRLIYFSYDVKMKEKGDIPEGYSVSREKKERFSLILESASTNQTSMYLCASSFEFRTGGYEQYFGPGTRLTVT.